Only a few counts were recorded for the clone carrying this T cell receptor beta chain. As yet, its antigen is unknown. This sample is drawn from a study of cytomegalovirus exposure and HLA in healthy donors. Overall study context: HLA-typed donors were the source of roughly 85 million unique TCRs held in an early data release. Notes on the study in general: Several of the most significant clusters were apparently associated with common viral pathogens in a later analysis. In vitro confirmation showed a few CMV-associated chains to be CMV antigen specific. The number of N-insertions in an Asian-associated ancestry cluster was reportedly below the approximately 700-donor mean in a later analysis.

Both 60 Vbeta primers and 13 Jbeta primers went into the PCR. The data were produced by immunoSEQ multiplex PCR, yet TCRdb's version contains in-frame clones alone and is incomplete. The sample contains approximately 150,000 clones, roughly 72% of which appear only once. This TCR derives from a man aged 40-50 years in good health and CMV-seronegative. The specimen sequenced was PBMCs.

CDR3: CASSLTGPNTEAFF. The CDR3, as DNA: TGCGCCAGCAGCTTGACAGGGCCAAACACTGAAGCTTTCTTT. V gene TRBV5-1 combines with J gene TRBJ1-1; D is possibly TRBD1 (6 bases). CDR3 length: 14 residues. Germline V CDR1 and CDR2: SGHRS, YFSETQ. The V end lost 1 base, the J end lost 2 bases, and 9 bases lay between the germline ends.